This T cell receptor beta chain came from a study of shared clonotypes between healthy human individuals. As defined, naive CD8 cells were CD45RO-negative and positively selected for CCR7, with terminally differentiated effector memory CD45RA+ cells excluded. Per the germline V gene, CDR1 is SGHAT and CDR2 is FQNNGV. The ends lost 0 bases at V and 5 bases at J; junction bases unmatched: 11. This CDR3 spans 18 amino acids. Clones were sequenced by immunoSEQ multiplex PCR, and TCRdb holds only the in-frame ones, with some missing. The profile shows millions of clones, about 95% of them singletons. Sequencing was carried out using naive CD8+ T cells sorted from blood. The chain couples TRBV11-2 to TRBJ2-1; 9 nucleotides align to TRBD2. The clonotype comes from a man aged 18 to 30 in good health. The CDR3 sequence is CASSLDFRGLAGNNEQFF. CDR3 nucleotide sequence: TGTGCCAGCAGCTTAGACTTTAGAGGGCTAGCGGGAAACAATGAGCAGTTCTTC.